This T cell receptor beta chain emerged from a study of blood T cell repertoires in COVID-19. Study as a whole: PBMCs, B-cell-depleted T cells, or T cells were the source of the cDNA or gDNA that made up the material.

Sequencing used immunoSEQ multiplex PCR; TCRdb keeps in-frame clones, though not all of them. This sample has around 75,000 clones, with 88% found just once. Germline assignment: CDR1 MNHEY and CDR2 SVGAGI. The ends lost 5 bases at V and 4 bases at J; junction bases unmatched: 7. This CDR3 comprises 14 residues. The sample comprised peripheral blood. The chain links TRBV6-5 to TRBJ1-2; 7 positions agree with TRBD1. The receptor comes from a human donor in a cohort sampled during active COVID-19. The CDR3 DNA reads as TGTGCCAGCAGTACAAGGGACAGCTTCTATGGCTACACCTTC. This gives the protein CASSTRDSFYGYTF.